This entry lists 32 T cell receptor beta chains sequenced from one sample in a study of graft-versus-host responses after intestinal transplantation (dated by TCRdb to the early 2020s). Libraries were prepared through the immunoSEQ multiplex PCR assay. Held by TCRdb, this immuneACCESS table contains in-frame sequences only and omits some clones. Under half of the omission traces to an unresolved V gene where checked; the cause of the rest is unknown. The sample records about 47,000 clones, just under 95% of which are singletons. Approximately 6% of the sample lies in the top ten. The input for sequencing was PBMCs, taken about 790 days after a first intestinal transplant, on the day of a second. Receptors originate from a human patient who received an intestinal transplant, so some T cells may come from the graft donor.

This chain links TRBV5-1 with TRBJ1-6; 9 bases map to TRBD1. This CDR3 region has 15 residues. CDR1 is SGHRS and CDR2 is YFSETQ in the germline V gene. V shed 5 bases and J 7 bases; nucleotides not matched to a gene: 7. The CDR3 DNA sequence: TGCGCCAGCAGACCTGGACAGGGGAGAAATTCACCCCTCCACTTT. Residues: CASRPGQGRNSPLHF.

The chain carries TRBV18 and TRBJ2-7; no clear D gene. V lost 3 bases and J 4 bases, leaving 16 bases between the germline ends. Germline CDR1 is KGHSH and CDR2 is LQKENI. The CDR3 runs 15 residues. The CDR3: CASSPRSDGSYEQYF. For the CDR3, the DNA is TGTGCCAGCTCACCTCGGTCCGACGGCTCGTACGAGCAGTACTTC.

V is TRBV6-5 and J is TRBJ2-7; unclear D gene. V lost 5 bases and J 4 bases, leaving 6 bases between the germline ends. Germline CDR1 reads MNHEY; CDR2 reads SVGAGI. The CDR3 runs to 11 residues. CDR3 protein: CASSGSYEQYF. The CDR3 DNA follows: TGTGCCAGCAGTGGCTCGTACGAGCAGTACTTC.

This clone was observed once. V gene TRBV7-2 combines with J gene TRBJ2-2, with 9 nucleotides matching TRBD2. Trimming cost V 5 bases and J 6 bases; bases outside gene matches: 13. The CDR3 is made up of 17 amino acids. The germline gives CDR1 SGHTA, CDR2 FQGNSA. Here the CDR3 DNA reads TGTGCCAGCAGCACATCTTGGATAGCGGGAGTTCCCGGGGAGCTGTTTTTT. Amino acid sequence: CASSTSWIAGVPGELFF.

This chain joins TRBV7-8 and TRBJ2-6; no clear D. V dropped 3 bases and J dropped 0 bases, with 6 bases sitting between them. Germline V CDR1 and CDR2: SGHVS, FQNEAQ. The CDR3 totals 15 residues. CDR3 protein: CASSFGVSGANVLTF. Here the CDR3 DNA reads TGTGCCAGCAGCTTCGGAGTCTCTGGGGCCAACGTCCTGACTTTC.

This clone occurred once. V usage is TRBV11-3 and J usage is TRBJ1-3, with D maybe TRBD1 (6 bases). The CDR3 runs to 18 residues. Deletions cut 0 bases from V and 0 bases from J, with 15 bases between. The germline V gene has CDR1 SGHNT and CDR2 YENEEA. CDR3 DNA sequence: TGTGCCAGCAGCTTAGATCAGAGGACAGTAAGCTCTGGAAACACCATATATTTT. It specifies CASSLDQRTVSSGNTIYF.

The V gene is TRBV19, the J gene TRBJ2-5; D is possibly TRBD2 (5 bases). The CDR3 spans 13 residues. Germline assignment: CDR1 LNHDA and CDR2 SQIVND (reference sequence). Trimming left V 5 bases short and J 0 bases short, with 7 bases between. CDR3 DNA sequence: TGTGCCAGTAGTCTGACTAACCAAGAGACCCAGTACTTC. This encodes CASSLTNQETQYF.

The chain links TRBV2 to TRBJ2-7; 8 bases are a match to TRBD2. This CDR3 is 16 amino acids long. The V gene's germline CDR1 is SNHLY and CDR2 FYNNEI. After removal of 3 bases from V and 3 bases from J, the junction contained 10 bases not matched to a gene. The CDR3 region is CASSDSYSGVNYEQYF. The CDR3 nucleotides read TGTGCCAGCAGTGACTCTTATAGCGGGGTTAACTACGAGCAGTACTTC.

This clone has a single count. The genes are TRBV6-1 and TRBJ2-5; unclear D gene. The CDR3 covers 12 residues. The V gene's germline CDR1 is MNHNS and CDR2 SASEGT. With 6 bases removed from V and 5 bases from J, the gap between germline ends came to 10 bases. CDR3 in DNA: TGTGCCAGCAGAGACTCTACGGAGACCCAGTACTTC. Translated: CASRDSTETQYF.

This clone was detected once. V is TRBV5-4 and J is TRBJ2-3, with TRBD2 identical over 7 bases. V trimming: 5 bases; J trimming: 0 bases; junction bases outside the gene matches: 6. The germline CDR1 and CDR2 sequences are SGHNT and YYREEE (reference sequence). The CDR3 sequence is 15 residues long. CDR3 coding DNA: TGTGCCAGCAGGTCGAGCGGGACTAGCACAGATACGCAGTATTTT. Translating gives CASRSSGTSTDTQYF.

This clone was seen once. This rearrangement joins TRBV18 to TRBJ1-1; D is unresolved. Germline loops: CDR1 KGHSH, CDR2 LQKENI. V lost 2 bases, J lost 1 base, and 5 bases lay in between. This CDR3 comprises 13 residues. CDR3 sequence (DNA): TGTGCCAGCTCACCAGGGCCGAACACTGAAGCTTTCTTT. The encoded protein is CASSPGPNTEAFF.

The chain is built from TRBV4-1 and TRBJ1-1, with D unclear. V shed 4 bases and J shed 0 bases, with 21 bases lying between them. The length of the CDR3 is 18 residues. CDR1 is MGHRA, CDR2 YSYEKL, per germline. Written as DNA, the CDR3 is TGCGCCAGCAGCCTCCCGGACGGAAAAAATGGCATGAACACTGAAGCTTTCTTT. Amino acid sequence: CASSLPDGKNGMNTEAFF.

Note on this clone: The sample contains more than one DNA sequence encoding this CDR3. The J gene is TRBJ2-7, the V gene TRBV27; weak D call: TRBD2 (6 bases). Between the trimmed V and J ends, which lost 0 bases and 3 bases, there was a span of 9 bases. The CDR3 has 14 amino acids. Germline CDR1 MNHEY, CDR2 SMNVEV (reference sequence). The CDR3 reads CASSLSPGGYEQYF. CDR3 bases: TGTGCCAGCAGTTTATCCCCCGGGGGCTACGAGCAGTACTTC.

This chain joins TRBV19 and TRBJ2-7; a possible D gene is TRBD1 (5 bases). There are 15 residues in the CDR3. CDR1 is LNHDA and CDR2 is SQIVND in the germline V gene (reference sequence). V was clipped by 4 bases and J by 6 bases, with 19 bases between them. The CDR3, as DNA: TGTGCCAGTAGTACGCAGGGTGGATGGGCCGGCGAGCAGTACTTC. Translation gives CASSTQGGWAGEQYF.

This chain joins TRBV10-1 and TRBJ2-7, with 8 bases lining up with TRBD1. Germline CDR1 and CDR2: WNHNN and SYGVQD (reference sequence). The CDR3 has 15 residues. J was trimmed by 3 bases and V by 3 bases; bases with no gene match: 7. CDR3 bases: TGCGCCAGCAGTGACCGCGGGACAGGCCTCTACGAGCAGTACTTC. Encoded protein: CASSDRGTGLYEQYF.

Only a few counts were recorded for this clone. The rearrangement links TRBV5-1 to TRBJ1-3; 7 positions agree with TRBD1. This CDR3 has 17 amino acids. Germline values: CDR1 SGHRS, CDR2 YFSETQ. V shed 0 bases, J shed 0 bases, and the junction held 6 bases outside the gene matches. The CDR3 protein is CASSLEQGGFSGNTIYF. The CDR3 coding sequence is TGCGCCAGCAGCTTGGAGCAGGGGGGGTTCTCTGGAAACACCATATATTTT.

The rearrangement uses TRBV11-3 and TRBJ2-3, with 13 bases fitting TRBD2. V shed 5 bases, J shed 6 bases, and the junction held 5 bases outside the gene matches. Looked up from germline, CDR1 is SGHNT and CDR2 is YENEEA. This CDR3 has 15 residues. CDR3 region: CASSPLAGGYDTQYF. CDR3 sequence (DNA): TGTGCCAGCAGCCCACTAGCGGGAGGGTACGATACGCAGTATTTT.

The J gene is TRBJ1-2, the V gene TRBV6-1; D gene unclear. The CDR3 loop spans 15 amino acids. Germline CDR1 MNHNS, CDR2 SASEGT. V was trimmed by 3 bases and J by 8 bases, leaving 19 bases between them. The CDR3 region has the DNA TGTGCCAGCAGTGACCGTTTCTTAGGCCTCAAGGGCTACACCTTC. It is translated as CASSDRFLGLKGYTF.

This sequence joins TRBV28 and TRBJ2-7; 9 bases are shared with TRBD2. Germline V gene data show CDR1 as MDHEN and CDR2 as SYDVKM. This CDR3 is 14 amino acids long. J was trimmed by 6 bases and V by 6 bases; bases with no gene match: 9. The CDR3 sequence: CASRVGTSWSEQYF. The DNA of the CDR3 is TGTGCCAGCAGAGTCGGGACTAGCTGGTCCGAGCAGTACTTC.

The chain links TRBV30 to TRBJ2-7; 7 nucleotides agree with TRBD1. Trimming removed 3 bases from V and 0 bases from J; junction bases left unmatched: 2. Germline assignment: CDR1 GTSNPN and CDR2 SVGIG (reference sequence). The CDR3 sequence is 13 residues long. In nucleotides, the CDR3 is TGTGCCTGGAGGAGACAGGGCTCCTACGAGCAGTACTTC. This encodes CAWRRQGSYEQYF.

The chain couples TRBV15 to TRBJ1-2; TRBD1 matches at 11 bases. The V gene end was trimmed by 0 bases and the J gene end by 4 bases; junction bases not matched to a gene: 1. Germline V gene lookup returns CDR1 LNHNV and CDR2 YYDKDF (reference sequence). This CDR3 is built from 15 residues. CDR3 sequence (DNA): TGTGCCACCAGCAGAGAGGGGACAGGGGGCTATGGCTACACCTTC. Protein product: CATSREGTGGYGYTF.

J is TRBJ1-2 and V is TRBV6-9; D is uncertain. V was trimmed by 6 bases and J by 5 bases, leaving 16 bases between them. The germline V gene has CDR1 MNHGY and CDR2 SVAAGI. The CDR3 is made up of 14 amino acids. The CDR3 DNA follows: TGTGCCAGCAGCCTCACGGGTGAAAGATATGGCTACACCTTC. It codes for CASSLTGERYGYTF.

Of note for this clone: Other DNA sequences in this specimen translate into the identical CDR3. The gene calls are TRBV7-9 and TRBJ2-3; TRBD2 matches at 9 bases. The V and J ends lost 4 bases and 6 bases, in that order; junction bases with no gene match: 5. The CDR3 runs to 14 residues. CDR1 SEHNR and CDR2 FQNEAQ come from the germline V gene (reference sequence). CDR3 bases: TGTGCCAGCAGCTGGGCGGGGGGGTCGGATACGCAGTATTTT. Translation gives CASSWAGGSDTQYF.

CDR3 in amino acids: CASSPGPGDEQYF. CDR3 sequence (DNA): TGCGCCAGCAGCCCGGGTCCAGGTGACGAGCAGTACTTC. The V gene is TRBV5-1, the J gene TRBJ2-7; D is unresolved. This CDR3 has 13 residues. Germline CDR1 is SGHRS and CDR2 is YFSETQ. The germline V and J ends were trimmed by 4 bases and 5 bases, with 13 bases remaining between them.

The chain links TRBV9 to TRBJ1-3; D may be TRBD1 (6 bases). V was shortened by 1 base and J by 4 bases, with 15 bases between the two germline ends. The germline V gene has CDR1 SGDLS and CDR2 YYNGEE. The length of the CDR3 is 16 residues. The CDR3 coding sequence is TGTGCCAGCAGCGTAAGTTCAGGGGCTTTCGGAAACACCATATATTTT. This translates into CASSVSSGAFGNTIYF.

This clone was seen a single time. The chain joins TRBV5-1 to TRBJ2-7, with a tentative D call TRBD1 (6 bases). The CDR3 consists of 14 residues. V was pared by 0 bases and J by 0 bases, with 7 bases between. CDR1 is SGHRS, CDR2 YFSETQ, per germline. The CDR3 protein is CASSLVDSSYEQYF. The CDR3 DNA sequence: TGCGCCAGCAGCTTGGTGGACAGCTCCTACGAGCAGTACTTC.

The rearrangement links TRBV5-1 to TRBJ1-1, with D tentatively TRBD1 (6 bases). The CDR3 has 15 residues. CDR1 and CDR2 from the germline V gene are SGHRS and YFSETQ. V lost 4 bases to trimming and J lost 0 bases, with 13 bases between them. The CDR3 loop is CASSPGTLMNTEAFF. The DNA for the CDR3 is TGCGCCAGCAGCCCCGGGACATTGATGAACACTGAAGCTTTCTTT.

The chain has TRBV6-6 and TRBJ2-7, with TRBD1 identical over 7 bases. Germline V CDR1 and CDR2: MNHNY, SVGAGI (reference sequence). The CDR3 covers 15 residues. Germline trimming cut 6 bases from V and 6 bases from J; bases unmatched to any gene: 14. This chain's CDR3 is CASRPEKSGGREQYF. The CDR3 region has the DNA TGTGCCAGCAGGCCCGAGAAATCAGGGGGACGCGAGCAGTACTTC.

The chain employs TRBV5-4 and TRBJ2-7; 9 positions match TRBD1. CDR3 size: 15 residues. J was trimmed by 5 bases and V by 4 bases; bases with no gene match: 10. Germline CDR1 SGHNT, CDR2 YYREEE (reference sequence). This chain's CDR3 is CASSREGTGSNEQYF. As DNA, the CDR3 is TGTGCCAGCAGCCGAGAAGGGACAGGGTCAAACGAGCAGTACTTC.

The chain couples TRBV9 to TRBJ2-7; D could derive from TRBD1 or TRBD2 (6 bases each). This CDR3 has 16 amino acids. Trimming cost V 4 bases and J 1 base, with 18 bases left between them. Germline lookup yields CDR1 SGDLS and CDR2 YYNGEE. The CDR3 spells CASSSGPRGLSYEQYF. CDR3 nucleotides: TGTGCCAGCAGCTCAGGTCCCAGGGGACTTTCCTACGAGCAGTACTTC.

The table lists this clone with a few counts. This rearrangement joins TRBV7-9 to TRBJ1-4, with D hard to call. CDR3 length: 13 residues. CDR1 and CDR2 (germline): SEHNR, FQNEAQ (reference sequence). V lost 6 bases and J lost 4, with 9 bases in between. CDR3 bases: TGTGCCAGCAGAGACGGGGTTAATGAAAAACTGTTTTTT. It yields the protein CASRDGVNEKLFF. Full variable domain (outside the CDR3, taken from reference TRBV7-9 and TRBJ1-4): DTGVSQNPRHKITKRGQNVTFRCDPISEHNRLYWYRQTLGQGPEFLTYFQNEAQLEKSRLLSDRFSAERPKGSFSTLEIQRTEQGDSAMYLCASRDGVNEKLFFGSGTQLSVL.

The CDR3 protein is CASSLRTGRDTQYF. The CDR3 coding sequence is TGTGCCAGCAGCCTCCGGACAGGGCGCGACACGCAGTATTTT. This chain joins TRBV9 and TRBJ2-3, with TRBD1 matching 8 bases. V lost 4 bases and J lost 9; bases outside the gene matches: 10. The CDR3 covers 14 residues. CDR1 SGDLS and CDR2 YYNGEE come from the germline V gene.